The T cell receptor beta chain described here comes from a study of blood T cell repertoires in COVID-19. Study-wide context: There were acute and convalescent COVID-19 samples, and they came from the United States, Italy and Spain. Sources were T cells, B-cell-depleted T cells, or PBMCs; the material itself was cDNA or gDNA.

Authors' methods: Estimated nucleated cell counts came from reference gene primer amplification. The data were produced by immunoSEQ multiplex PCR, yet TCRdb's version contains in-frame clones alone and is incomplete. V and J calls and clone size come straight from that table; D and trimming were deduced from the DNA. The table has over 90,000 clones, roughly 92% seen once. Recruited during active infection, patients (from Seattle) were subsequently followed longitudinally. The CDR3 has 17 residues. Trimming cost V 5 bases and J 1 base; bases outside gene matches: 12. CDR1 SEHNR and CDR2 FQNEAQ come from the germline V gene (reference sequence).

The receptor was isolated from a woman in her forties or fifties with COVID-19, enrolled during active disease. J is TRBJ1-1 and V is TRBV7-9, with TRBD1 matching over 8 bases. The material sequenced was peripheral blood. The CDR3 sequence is CASSVSLGTGGNTEAFF. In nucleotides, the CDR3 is TGTGCCAGCAGCGTATCTTTGGGGACAGGAGGGAACACTGAAGCTTTCTTT.